A single T cell receptor beta chain is shown here with its context. Its antigen is undetermined. TCRdb's table, derived via immunoSEQ multiplex PCR, lists solely in-frame clones and lacks some. The data contain 150,000 to 200,000 clones, approximately 93% of them singletons. V dropped 1 base and J dropped 3; count of bases not matched to a gene: 6. This CDR3 region has 17 residues. CDR1 and CDR2 (germline): KGHSH, LQKENI. This sample was included in a study of T cell responses to AZD1222 COVID-19 vaccine. The study, taken as a whole, reports: Recipients of two AZD1222 doses showed rising Spike-specific TCR breadth and depth.

The source material was peripheral blood, sampled on day 0 of AZD1222 vaccination. The chain recombines TRBV18 with TRBJ2-1; 10 bases match TRBD1. The source is an adult in good health. The CDR3 DNA sequence: TGTGCCAGCTCACCACAACCGGGACAGGGGTTCTACAATGAGCAGTTCTTC. Protein: CASSPQPGQGFYNEQFF. Supplemented by reference TRBV18 and TRBJ2-1, the full variable domain reads NAGVMQNPRHLVRRRGQEARLRCSPMKGHSHVYWYRQLPEEGLKFMVYLQKENIIDESGMPKERFSAEFPKEGPSILRIQQVVRGDSAAYFCASSPQPGQGFYNEQFFGPGTRLTVL.